This T cell receptor beta chain was sequenced in a study of tumor-infiltrating lymphocytes in primary liver carcinoma. General study points: Only about 7-24% of top clones occurred in every one of the five tumor regions.

The template, roughly 510 ng total RNA, yielded TCR beta cDNA made with a constant-region primer. Libraries of TCR beta came from three nested multiplex PCR rounds with slightly modified ARM-PCR. It was with TRBV1-TRBV30 forward primers and a C-beta reverse primer that the first two PCR rounds were run, at roughly 10 cycles each. Each CDR3 protein gets one entry after TCRdb re-called the multiplex PCR reads with MiXCR. The sample carries tens of thousands of distinct CDR3 sequences, about two thirds recorded once. V lost 6 bases and J lost 5; bases outside the gene matches: 7. Germline V gene sequence: CDR1 SGHKS, CDR2 YYEKEE (reference sequence). The CDR3 loop spans 14 amino acids. On this clonotype itself: Its antigen is not identified.

Investigators took RNA and DNA out together from approximately 22-30 mg of unsorted bulk tissue. Cases comprised patients with primary liver carcinoma who received surgical resection. This TCR came from a woman aged 55-69 years with primary liver carcinoma and hepatitis B virus infection. The genes are TRBV5-5 and TRBJ2-1, with 8 bases matching TRBD1. The sample consisted of liver tumor tissue from sampling region 4. Regarding subset: tumor region T4, right-lateral pole. The CDR3 here is CASNLDRGNNEQFF. CDR3 nucleotide sequence: TGTGCCAGCAACCTCGACAGGGGCAACAATGAGCAGTTCTTC.